Listed below are T cell receptor beta chains from one sample, sequenced in a study of spatial heterogeneity in lung cancer. Each CDR3 protein is one row after TCRdb ran MiXCR on the 5' RACE reads. Counted here are under 30,000 distinct CDR3 sequences, about 3.5% occurring once; the ten biggest clones make up around 28%. Here the sequenced sample was PBMCs, taken at surgery. These receptors all stem from a female donor with early-stage non-small cell lung cancer. The CDR3 runs from the conserved cysteine through the conserved F or W. D genes are given only for firm matches. Where a row states a size, it is once, few, many or the class of an expanded clone; other rows omit it.

TRBJ2-7 | TRBD2 | many | TRBV6-1 | TGTGCCAGCCTCGGACTAGCGGGAGACGAGCAGTACTTC | CASLGLAGDEQYF
TRBJ1-2 | TRBD1 | many | TRBV5-1 | TGCGCCAGCAGCACAGACAGGGCAGGAAGATCCGGCTACACCTTC | CASSTDRAGRSGYTF
TRBJ2-5 | . | many | TRBV9 | TGTGCCAGCAGCGTAGCCGCGACAGGAGTACAAGAGACCCAGTACTTC | CASSVAATGVQETQYF
TRBJ2-1 | TRBD2 | many | TRBV27 | TGTGCCAGCAGTCCAGGGACTAGCTTATACAGTGAGCAGTTCTTC | CASSPGTSLYSEQFF
TRBJ1-3 | . | many | TRBV7-6 | TGTGCCAGCAGCGCGGGCCTGTTCTCTGGAAACACCATATATTTT | CASSAGLFSGNTIYF
TRBJ2-7 | . | many | TRBV2 | TGTGCCAGCACCCCCGTAGGCTCCTACGAGCAGTACTTC | CASTPVGSYEQYF
TRBJ2-7 | . | . | TRBV19 | TGTGCCAGTAGTTCCGCAGGGGGGACTGGCTCTTACGAGCAGTACTTC | CASSSAGGTGSYEQYF
TRBJ2-7 | TRBD1 | many | TRBV20-1 | TGCAGTGCAGGGCAGGGGGTCCACGAGCAGTACTTC | CSAGQGVHEQYF
TRBJ1-2 | . | many | TRBV28 | TGTGCCAGCACCCCGATACGAACAAGCCTCTATGGCTACACCTTC | CASTPIRTSLYGYTF
TRBJ2-7 | TRBD1 | many | TRBV5-4 | TGTGCCAGCAGCCCAGGACAGGGCTCCTACGAGCAGTACTTC | CASSPGQGSYEQYF
TRBJ1-1 | . | many | TRBV20-1 | TGCAGTGCTACCGACGGGGGGACTGAAGCTTTCTTT | CSATDGGTEAFF
TRBJ2-7 | TRBD1 | many | TRBV7-9 | TGTGCCAGCAGCTCCCGGGACAGTCTCGAGCAGTACTTC | CASSSRDSLEQYF
TRBJ2-5 | . | many | TRBV6-2/TRBV6-3 | TGTGCCAGCAGACCGGGACCCCTGGAGACCCAGTACTTC | CASRPGPLETQYF
TRBJ2-2 | . | many | TRBV5-1 | TGCGCCAGCAGTCCGAACACGGAAAACGTTCGGCTGTTTTTT | CASSPNTENVRLFF
TRBJ2-4 | . | many | TRBV19 | TGTGCCAGTAGTCCGGACAGTACTATTCAGTACTTC | CASSPDSTIQYF
TRBJ1-1 | . | medium-sized | TRBV20-1 | TGCAGTGCTAGTGGGGGGCGGACTGAAGCTTTCTTT | CSASGGRTEAFF
TRBJ2-7 | . | medium-sized | TRBV9 | TGTGCCAGCAGCGTATCACCCCGCTCCGAGCAGTACTTC | CASSVSPRSEQYF
TRBJ2-7 | TRBD2 | many | TRBV5-1 | TGCGCCAGCAGCTTACCCCCGCCGGGGGGTCACGAGCAGTACTTC | CASSLPPPGGHEQYF
TRBJ2-3 | . | many | TRBV5-1 | TGCGCCAGCAGCTCTACCAGGGGGGCAGATACGCAGTATTTT | CASSSTRGADTQYF
TRBJ1-1 | . | many | TRBV7-9 | TGTGCCAGCAGCAATGAGAACACTGAAGCTTTCTTT | CASSNENTEAFF
TRBJ2-1 | TRBD1 | many | TRBV5-1 | TGCGCCAGCAGCCCCGGACAGGGTACTTACAATGAGCAGTTCTTC | CASSPGQGTYNEQFF
TRBJ2-7 | . | many | TRBV6-2/TRBV6-3 | TGTGCCAGCAGTTACTCTCCGACCGGGAGCTCCTACGAGCAGTACTTC | CASSYSPTGSSYEQYF
TRBJ2-7 | . | many | TRBV27 | TGTGCCAGCAAGTTTAGGGTCTTTGGGGGATTGAACTACGAGCAGTACTTC | CASKFRVFGGLNYEQYF
TRBJ2-7 | . | many | TRBV7-9 | TGTGCCAGCAGCACCTGGGGTCCCTCCGACGAGCAGTACTTC | CASSTWGPSDEQYF
TRBJ1-3 | . | many | TRBV6-1 | TGTGCCAGCAGAGGAACGCTTTACTCTGGAAACACCATATATTTT | CASRGTLYSGNTIYF
TRBJ2-5 | . | many | TRBV20-1 | TGCAGTGCCCAGGGTCCCAGACGCGATAGGGGGGAGACCCAGTACTTC | CSAQGPRRDRGETQYF
TRBJ2-7 | . | few | TRBV25-1 | TGTGCCAGCAGTCAAGGGTACGAGCAGTACTTC | CASSQGYEQYF
TRBJ2-3 | TRBD2 | many | TRBV12-3/TRBV12-4 | TGTGCCAGCAGTTTAGCGAGCACGGGGGGGTATTCAGATACGCAGTATTTT | CASSLASTGGYSDTQYF
TRBJ2-5 | TRBD2 | . | TRBV7-9 | TGTGCCGCGGGGGAAGAGACCCAGTACTTC | CAAGEETQYF
TRBJ2-3 | TRBD2 | many | TRBV7-6 | TGTGCCAGCAGCTTAGGGCTAGCGGGAGACCCCACCACAGATACGCAGTATTTT | CASSLGLAGDPTTDTQYF
TRBJ2-1 | . | many | TRBV29-1 | TGCAGCGTTGAAGATCGAAAAGGGGCTGAGCAGTTCTTC | CSVEDRKGAEQFF
TRBJ1-2 | . | many | TRBV20-1 | TGCAGTGCTAGGCCGCCGTACTACTATGGCTACACCTTC | CSARPPYYYGYTF
TRBJ2-5 | . | many | TRBV7-9 | TGTGCCAGCAGCACCGGGGTGATAGGGACCCAGTACTTC | CASSTGVIGTQYF
TRBJ2-7 | . | many | TRBV5-1 | TGCGCCAGCAGCTCCGGGTCCGGGCCCTACGAGCAGTACTTC | CASSSGSGPYEQYF
TRBJ2-1 | TRBD2 | many | TRBV12-3/TRBV12-4 | TGTGCCAGCCGTGGTAGCGGGAGACCCAATGAGCAGTTCTTC | CASRGSGRPNEQFF
TRBJ2-3 | TRBD2 | many | TRBV27 | TGTGCCAGCAGTTTAGAGGCTAGCGGGGATACGCAGTATTTT | CASSLEASGDTQYF
TRBJ2-7 | . | . | TRBV12-5 | TGTGCTAGTGGTTTTTCCGGGGCCTACGAGCAGTACTTC | CASGFSGAYEQYF
TRBJ2-1 | TRBD2 | many | TRBV20-1 | TGCAGTGCTAGAGTGGTAGCGGGAGTTGGCGATGAGCAGTTCTTC | CSARVVAGVGDEQFF
TRBJ2-6 | . | medium-sized | TRBV4-1 | TGCGCCAGCAGCCTTACCTTGACGGGGGCCAACGTCCTGACTTTC | CASSLTLTGANVLTF
TRBJ2-1 | TRBD2 | many | TRBV25-1 | TGTGCCAGCAGCCCCGGGACTAGCGGGAGTTTGAGTGAAGATGAGCAGTTCTTC | CASSPGTSGSLSEDEQFF
TRBJ2-3 | . | many | TRBV12-3/TRBV12-4 | TGTGCCAGCAGTTTTGGCGGAGTAAGCACAGATACGCAGTATTTT | CASSFGGVSTDTQYF